The 12 T cell receptor beta chains given below trace back to one sample, sequenced in a study of Graves' ophthalmopathy and Graves' hyperthyroidism. CDR3 regions of TCR beta were amplified from RNA transcripts. Investigators did first-round RT-PCR with HTBI primers, then second-round multiplex PCR. TCRdb called the multiplex PCR reads again in MiXCR, with one record for every CDR3 protein. This table holds roughly 350,000 distinct CDR3 sequences, about 18% found once. The sample comprised peripheral blood. The receptors were gathered from an adult woman with stable Graves' hyperthyroidism.

This clonotype was seen ten or more times. The chain has TRBV28 and TRBJ1-5; the D gene is possibly TRBD1 (6 bases). Germline lookup yields CDR1 MDHEN and CDR2 SYDVKM. This CDR3 spans 18 amino acids. The V and J ends lost 1 base and 0 bases respectively, with 16 bases between them. CDR3 sequence reads: CASSLYTPRGNSNQPQHF. Written as DNA, the CDR3 is TGTGCCAGCAGTTTATACACACCCAGGGGTAATAGCAATCAGCCCCAGCATTTT.

This clonotype was seen at least ten times. The chain links TRBV6-2 or TRBV6-3 to TRBJ1-2; D perhaps matches TRBD1 (5 bases). V was shortened by 6 bases and J by 4 bases, with 15 bases between the two germline ends. Germline CDR1 is MNHEY and CDR2 is SVGEGT. This CDR3 spans 14 amino acids. The CDR3 here is CASRLGGEVYGYTF. The DNA for the CDR3 is TGTGCCAGCAGACTCGGAGGGGAGGTCTATGGCTACACCTTC.

Ten or more counts support this clonotype. This chain uses TRBV10-3 with TRBJ1-1; TRBD1 is a possible D gene (5 bases). The V gene lost 2 bases and the J gene lost 4 bases, with 11 bases spanning the gap. The CDR3 is 14 residues long. CDR1 and CDR2 from the germline V gene are ENHRY and SYGVKD. In DNA form, the CDR3 reads TGTGCCATCAGTGAGATTATGGGGGGCACTGAAGCTTTCTTT. Translating gives CAISEIMGGTEAFF.

This clonotype was seen at least ten times. The V call is TRBV2, the J call TRBJ2-5; D gene unclear. Germline-derived CDR1 and CDR2 are SNHLY and FYNNEI. CDR3 size: 13 residues. Trimming left V 5 bases short and J 1 base short, with 8 bases between. CDR3 sequence: CASSRPAQETQYF. The DNA of the CDR3 is TGTGCCAGCAGTCGGCCGGCCCAAGAGACCCAGTACTTC.

This clonotype was recorded many times. The chain couples TRBV4-2 to TRBJ2-7; 11 bases align to TRBD2. Germline V lookup: CDR1 LGHNA, CDR2 YNFKEQ. J lost 6 bases, V lost 2 bases, and 6 bases had no gene match. The CDR3 runs to 15 residues. The CDR3 DNA reads TGTGCCAGCAGCCAACGGGTAGCGGGAGGGTTCGAGCAGTACTTC. Encoded protein: CASSQRVAGGFEQYF.

This clonotype was detected ten times or more. CDR3 in DNA: TGCAGCGTTGGCTCCAGGACAGGGCGCCACGAGCAGTACTTC. It translates to CSVGSRTGRHEQYF. J is TRBJ2-7 and V is TRBV29-1; TRBD1 matches at 8 bases. V dropped 4 bases and J dropped 5; count of bases not matched to a gene: 10. This CDR3 region has 14 residues. The germline CDR1 and CDR2 sequences are SQVTM and ANQGSEA.

This clonotype was observed many times. V usage is TRBV13 and J usage is TRBJ2-6, with 10 positions matching TRBD2. V lost 9 bases and J lost 0; bases outside the gene matches: 8. The CDR3 is 17 residues long. Germline assignment: CDR1 PRHDT and CDR2 FYEKMQ (reference sequence). DNA for the CDR3: TGTGCCAGTGGGCGACTAGCGGGTCTCTCTGGGGCCAACGTCCTGACTTTC. Translated, it gives CASGRLAGLSGANVLTF.

This clonotype was counted ten times or more. CDR3 residues: CSALRQGYEQYF. The CDR3, as DNA: TGCAGTGCCCTACGACAGGGCTACGAGCAGTACTTC. The genes are TRBV20-1 and TRBJ2-7; TRBD1 agrees at 7 bases. This CDR3 contains 12 residues. V shed 6 bases, J shed 3 bases, and the junction held 5 bases outside the gene matches. Germline assignment: CDR1 DFQATT and CDR2 SNEGSKA (reference sequence).

This clonotype was counted at least ten times. This chain uses TRBV9 with TRBJ2-7, with TRBD1 as a possible D gene (5 bases). CDR1 SGDLS and CDR2 YYNGEE come from the germline V gene. The CDR3 contains 14 residues. Trimming pared 2 bases from V and 1 base from J, leaving 10 bases between. CDR3 bases: TGTGCCAGCAGCGTCGCCGACAGTTCCTACGAGCAGTACTTC. It codes for CASSVADSSYEQYF.

This clonotype was picked up many times. The genes are TRBV5-1 and TRBJ2-7, with 7 bases that match TRBD1. Germline loops: CDR1 SGHRS, CDR2 YFSETQ. CDR3 length equals 15 residues. V was clipped by 4 bases and J by 2 bases; unmatched bases: 9. CDR3 amino acids: CASSLGTEYPYEQYF. CDR3 DNA sequence: TGCGCCAGCAGCCTGGGGACAGAATATCCCTACGAGCAGTACTTC.

The table lists this clonotype with many counts. The V gene is TRBV28, the J gene TRBJ2-7; possibly TRBD2 for D (5 bases). Germline CDR1 and CDR2: MDHEN and SYDVKM. V was cut by 1 base and J by 4 bases, with 11 bases left in between. The length of the CDR3 is 14 residues. The CDR3 region is CASSLFQRMYEQYF. As DNA, the CDR3 is TGTGCCAGCAGTTTATTCCAGCGGATGTACGAGCAGTACTTC.

This chain joins TRBV25-1 and TRBJ2-3; possible D gene TRBD2, 7 bases. From germline, CDR1 is MGHDK and CDR2 SYGVNS. Trimming removed 6 bases at V and 4 bases at J, with 11 bases between. The CDR3 covers 13 residues. This CDR3 reads CASRLGGADTQYF. DNA for the CDR3: TGTGCCAGCAGATTAGGGGGGGCAGATACGCAGTATTTT.